This note documents a single T cell receptor (beta chain) sequence. Its target is unknown. The germline V gene encodes CDR1 PRHDT and CDR2 FYEKMQ (reference sequence). This CDR3 region has 15 residues. V dropped 5 bases and J dropped 8; count of bases not matched to a gene: 11. Generation of TCR cDNA used 5'RACE template switching (which added a universal primer site and UMIs). Via MiXCR, TCRdb re-called the 5' RACE reads, giving one row per CDR3 protein. This table holds more than 300,000 distinct CDR3 sequences, about 10% found once. The data were obtained in a study of T cells after yellow fever vaccination. Findings of the study overall: The study re-detected most primary-vaccination clones after the booster (roughly 95% CD4, approximately 87% CD8). When the response was secondary, it was weaker but reached its peak faster, day 5 versus 15.

The chain combines TRBV13 with TRBJ2-5; the match to TRBD2 covers 10 bases. This clonotype was obtained from a man younger than 30 who received the YFV17D yellow fever vaccine. This specimen was CD4+ T cells sorted from PBMCs, taken 45 days after the yellow fever booster vaccination. The DNA of the CDR3 is TGTGCCAGCAGCGACCGACTAGCGGGTCCTTCAACCCAGTACTTC. The encoded protein is CASSDRLAGPSTQYF.